This TCR beta chain was sequenced during a study of CD8 T cells in ankylosing spondylitis. Study results and limitations: With a CD8+ phenotype, disease-linked clones were relatively rare in peripheral blood.

About this clonotype: Its antigen is unidentified.

TCRdb fed the 5' RACE reads into MiXCR, producing one record per CDR3 protein. The repertoire holds roughly 100,000 distinct CDR3 sequences, with roughly 8.3% as singletons. The CDR3 is 14 residues long. Deletions cut 3 bases from V and 2 bases from J, with 11 bases between. CDR1 and CDR2 (germline): MNHEY, SMNVEV (reference sequence). This receptor was identified in a male donor with ankylosing spondylitis or in good health (not recorded which). Sequencing used blood, either unsorted or a sorted T cell fraction (not recorded which). The chain joins TRBV27 to TRBJ2-7, with D hard to call. CDR3 protein: CASSFRRMTYEQYF. The CDR3 nucleotides read TGTGCCAGCAGTTTCCGGAGAATGACCTACGAGCAGTACTTC.